Listed below are T cell receptor beta chains from one sample, sequenced in a study of cytomegalovirus exposure and HLA in healthy donors. TCRdb keeps only in-frame clones here, not all; method: immunoSEQ multiplex PCR. This listing includes about 64,000 clones. The sequenced sample was PBMCs. The receptors here all came from a woman aged 18-29 years in good health and CMV-seronegative. Each CDR3 is given with its conserved first and last residue. Fields, in order: J gene, V gene, D gene, CDR3 protein, CDR3 DNA. The D gene is left open where the match is weak.

j_gene: TRBJ2-2
v_gene: TRBV25-1
d_gene: TRBD1
CDR3aa: CASSEFDRGKYTGELFF
CDR3nt: TGTGCCAGCAGTGAATTCGACAGGGGGAAATACACCGGGGAGCTGTTTTTT

j_gene: TRBJ2-7
v_gene: TRBV4-1
d_gene: TRBD2
CDR3aa: CASSLGGYSGSQISYEQYF
CDR3nt: TGCGCCAGCAGCCTGGGGGGTTATAGCGGGAGCCAAATTTCCTACGAGCAGTACTTC

j_gene: TRBJ2-1
v_gene: TRBV20-1
d_gene: .
CDR3aa: CSAERGNEQFF
CDR3nt: TGCAGTGCAGAACGGGGCAATGAGCAGTTCTTC

j_gene: TRBJ2-1
v_gene: TRBV11-3
d_gene: TRBD2
CDR3aa: CASSFSGGATNEQFF
CDR3nt: TGTGCCAGCAGCTTTAGCGGGGGGGCTACAAATGAGCAGTTCTTC

j_gene: TRBJ2-5
v_gene: TRBV5-6
d_gene: .
CDR3aa: CASSPIDRYQETQYF
CDR3nt: TGTGCCAGCAGCCCCATTGATCGGTACCAAGAGACCCAGTACTTC

j_gene: TRBJ1-1
v_gene: TRBV27
d_gene: .
CDR3aa: CASSFQGGTEAFF
CDR3nt: TGTGCCAGCAGTTTTCAAGGAGGCACTGAAGCTTTCTTT

j_gene: TRBJ2-7
v_gene: TRBV7-6
d_gene: .
CDR3aa: CASSLIQTYEQYF
CDR3nt: TGTGCCAGCAGCTTAATCCAGACCTACGAGCAGTACTTC

j_gene: TRBJ2-3
v_gene: TRBV19
d_gene: .
CDR3aa: CAIGTGTDTQYF
CDR3nt: TGTGCCATCGGGACTGGAACAGATACGCAGTATTTT

j_gene: TRBJ1-4
v_gene: TRBV5-1
d_gene: TRBD1
CDR3aa: CASSSRQGEEKLFF
CDR3nt: TGCGCCAGCAGCTCCCGACAGGGCGAGGAAAAACTGTTTTTT

j_gene: TRBJ1-2
v_gene: TRBV6-1
d_gene: TRBD1
CDR3aa: CASGYRDRVDTF
CDR3nt: TGTGCCAGCGGATACCGGGACAGGGTTGACACCTTC

j_gene: TRBJ1-5
v_gene: TRBV12-5
d_gene: TRBD1
CDR3aa: CASGGTGTNQPQHF
CDR3nt: TGTGCTAGTGGGGGGACAGGAACCAATCAGCCCCAGCATTTT

j_gene: TRBJ2-7
v_gene: TRBV4-1
d_gene: TRBD1
CDR3aa: CASSQDRTGAYEQYF
CDR3nt: TGCGCCAGCAGCCAAGATCGGACAGGGGCCTACGAGCAGTACTTC

j_gene: TRBJ2-2
v_gene: TRBV5-4
d_gene: .
CDR3aa: CASSNAGSRSVTGELFF
CDR3nt: TGTGCCAGCAGTAACGCAGGCAGTCGTAGTGTCACCGGGGAGCTGTTTTTT

j_gene: TRBJ1-5
v_gene: TRBV5-1
d_gene: .
CDR3aa: CASSFGSSEPQHF
CDR3nt: TGCGCCAGCAGCTTTGGGAGTAGTGAGCCCCAGCATTTT

j_gene: TRBJ2-5
v_gene: TRBV6-5
d_gene: .
CDR3aa: CASSGAGLQTQYF
CDR3nt: TGTGCCAGCAGTGGCGCAGGGTTACAGACCCAGTACTTC

j_gene: TRBJ1-1
v_gene: TRBV6-5
d_gene: TRBD1
CDR3aa: CASSYPTGGVGTEAFF
CDR3nt: TGTGCCAGCAGTTATCCCACAGGGGGCGTCGGCACTGAAGCTTTCTTT

j_gene: TRBJ1-3
v_gene: TRBV25-1
d_gene: .
CDR3aa: CASSDPTGLGGNTIYF
CDR3nt: TGTGCCAGCAGTGACCCAACAGGGCTGGGAGGAAACACCATATATTTT

j_gene: TRBJ1-1
v_gene: TRBV28
d_gene: .
CDR3aa: CASWSALAVNTEAFF
CDR3nt: TGTGCCAGCTGGAGCGCCTTGGCTGTGAACACTGAAGCTTTCTTT

j_gene: TRBJ1-3
v_gene: TRBV6-1
d_gene: .
CDR3aa: CASSEAPGVGNTIYF
CDR3nt: TGTGCCAGCAGTGAAGCGCCAGGGGTCGGAAACACCATATATTTT

j_gene: TRBJ1-2
v_gene: TRBV28
d_gene: TRBD1
CDR3aa: CASSPSRQGASYTYGYTF
CDR3nt: TGTGCCAGCAGTCCCTCCCGACAGGGAGCGTCTTACACTTATGGCTACACCTTC

j_gene: TRBJ2-1
v_gene: TRBV27
d_gene: TRBD2
CDR3aa: CASSPRLAGDYNEQFF
CDR3nt: TGTGCCAGCAGTCCCCGACTAGCGGGGGACTACAATGAGCAGTTCTTC

j_gene: TRBJ2-1
v_gene: TRBV5-8
d_gene: TRBD1
CDR3aa: CASSTDRGPNEQFF
CDR3nt: TGTGCCAGCAGCACCGACAGGGGGCCGAATGAGCAGTTCTTC

j_gene: TRBJ1-3
v_gene: TRBV30
d_gene: TRBD1
CDR3aa: CAWTRTGPGNTIYF
CDR3nt: TGTGCCTGGACCCGGACAGGGCCCGGAAACACCATATATTTT

j_gene: TRBJ1-3
v_gene: TRBV13
d_gene: TRBD1
CDR3aa: CASSLKLDRGHGNTIYF
CDR3nt: TGTGCCAGCAGCTTAAAGTTAGACAGGGGCCACGGAAACACCATATATTTT

j_gene: TRBJ2-5
v_gene: TRBV9
d_gene: TRBD1
CDR3aa: CASSERSDRGFGTQYF
CDR3nt: TGTGCCAGCAGCGAGAGATCGGACAGGGGGTTCGGGACCCAGTACTTC

j_gene: TRBJ1-1
v_gene: TRBV25-1
d_gene: .
CDR3aa: CASSDGRGNTEAFF
CDR3nt: TGTGCCAGCAGTGACGGAAGGGGAAACACTGAAGCTTTCTTT

j_gene: TRBJ2-2
v_gene: TRBV28
d_gene: .
CDR3aa: CASSFTGHGELFF
CDR3nt: TGTGCCAGCAGTTTTACAGGGCACGGGGAGCTGTTTTTT

j_gene: TRBJ2-7
v_gene: TRBV6-1
d_gene: TRBD1
CDR3aa: CASTVTGGHEQYF
CDR3nt: TGTGCCAGCACCGTCACAGGGGGCCACGAGCAGTACTTC

j_gene: TRBJ1-2
v_gene: TRBV6-1
d_gene: .
CDR3aa: CASSVLGFDGYTF
CDR3nt: TGTGCCAGCAGTGTTCTCGGTTTTGATGGCTACACCTTC

j_gene: TRBJ2-3
v_gene: TRBV27
d_gene: TRBD2
CDR3aa: CASSSTSAGADTQYF
CDR3nt: TGTGCCAGCAGTTCGACTAGCGCGGGGGCAGATACGCAGTATTTT

j_gene: TRBJ2-5
v_gene: TRBV25-1
d_gene: TRBD1
CDR3aa: CASTEETGNEETQYF
CDR3nt: TGTGCCAGCACCGAAGAGACAGGGAATGAAGAGACCCAGTACTTC

j_gene: TRBJ1-1
v_gene: TRBV5-1
d_gene: .
CDR3aa: CASSLADTEAFF
CDR3nt: TGCGCCAGCAGCTTGGCAGACACTGAAGCTTTCTTT

j_gene: TRBJ2-7
v_gene: TRBV6-5
d_gene: .
CDR3aa: CASSYQGPKYEQYF
CDR3nt: TGTGCCAGCAGTTACCAGGGGCCCAAATACGAGCAGTACTTC

j_gene: TRBJ2-1
v_gene: TRBV7-8
d_gene: .
CDR3aa: CASSLGLAGGSYNEQFF
CDR3nt: TGTGCCAGCAGCTTAGGGCTAGCCGGTGGCTCCTACAATGAGCAGTTCTTC

j_gene: TRBJ1-6
v_gene: TRBV19
d_gene: .
CDR3aa: CASRSGGMGSPLHF
CDR3nt: TGTGCCAGTAGAAGCGGAGGAATGGGGTCACCCCTCCACTTT

j_gene: TRBJ1-2
v_gene: TRBV27
d_gene: TRBD1
CDR3aa: CASRGDRGNYGYTF
CDR3nt: TGTGCCAGCAGGGGGGACAGGGGAAACTATGGCTACACCTTC

j_gene: TRBJ2-4
v_gene: TRBV18
d_gene: .
CDR3aa: CASSEGAKNIQYF
CDR3nt: TGTGCCAGCTCGGAGGGAGCCAAAAACATTCAGTACTTC

j_gene: TRBJ1-5
v_gene: TRBV29-1
d_gene: .
CDR3aa: CSVGGQGNQPQHF
CDR3nt: TGCAGCGTTGGAGGGCAGGGCAATCAGCCCCAGCATTTT

j_gene: TRBJ2-7
v_gene: TRBV6-1
d_gene: TRBD1
CDR3aa: CASSAPRGQGYEQYF
CDR3nt: TGTGCCAGCAGTGCCCCGAGGGGACAGGGTTACGAGCAGTACTTC

j_gene: TRBJ1-1
v_gene: TRBV25-1
d_gene: .
CDR3aa: CASSGLQGNTEAFF
CDR3nt: TGTGCCAGCAGTGGCTTACAGGGGAACACTGAAGCTTTCTTT

j_gene: TRBJ2-4
v_gene: TRBV30
d_gene: TRBD2
CDR3aa: CAWSGAGGSFQYF
CDR3nt: TGTGCCTGGAGTGGAGCGGGAGGATCGTTTCAGTACTTC

j_gene: TRBJ1-2
v_gene: TRBV6-5
d_gene: TRBD1
CDR3aa: CASSPTGVTRYTF
CDR3nt: TGTGCCAGCAGCCCTACAGGGGTTACACGCTACACCTTC

j_gene: TRBJ1-1
v_gene: TRBV27
d_gene: .
CDR3aa: CASSLAGGETEAFF
CDR3nt: TGTGCCAGCAGTTTAGCGGGGGGCGAAACTGAAGCTTTCTTT

j_gene: TRBJ1-5
v_gene: TRBV4-2
d_gene: .
CDR3aa: CASSQGGTGPEKPHQPQHF
CDR3nt: TGTGCCAGCAGCCAAGGTGGAACGGGTCCAGAAAAACCCCATCAGCCCCAGCATTTT

j_gene: TRBJ1-1
v_gene: TRBV7-9
d_gene: TRBD1
CDR3aa: CASSLNGQGVGEAFF
CDR3nt: TGTGCCAGCAGCTTAAACGGACAGGGGGTTGGCGAAGCTTTCTTT

j_gene: TRBJ1-3
v_gene: TRBV2
d_gene: .
CDR3aa: CASSETSRNTIYF
CDR3nt: TGTGCCAGCAGTGAAACATCCAGAAACACCATATATTTT

j_gene: TRBJ2-7
v_gene: TRBV5-1
d_gene: TRBD1
CDR3aa: CASSLVLRGRDEQYF
CDR3nt: TGCGCCAGCAGCTTGGTTCTTAGGGGGCGCGACGAGCAGTACTTC

j_gene: TRBJ2-3
v_gene: TRBV19
d_gene: TRBD2
CDR3aa: CASSFASGGGTDTQYF
CDR3nt: TGTGCCAGTAGTTTCGCTAGCGGGGGGGGTACAGATACGCAGTATTTT

j_gene: TRBJ1-1
v_gene: TRBV30
d_gene: .
CDR3aa: CAWSVSGKGTEAFF
CDR3nt: TGTGCCTGGAGTGTATCGGGGAAAGGAACTGAAGCTTTCTTT

j_gene: TRBJ2-7
v_gene: TRBV7-9
d_gene: .
CDR3aa: CASSFQVSYEQYF
CDR3nt: TGTGCCAGCAGCTTCCAGGTCTCCTACGAGCAGTACTTC

j_gene: TRBJ2-4
v_gene: TRBV4-1
d_gene: TRBD2
CDR3aa: CASSQEVLAGAAKNIQYF
CDR3nt: TGCGCCAGCAGCCAAGAAGTCCTAGCGGGAGCAGCCAAAAACATTCAGTACTTC

j_gene: TRBJ2-7
v_gene: TRBV5-6
d_gene: .
CDR3aa: CASSLAGTYEQYF
CDR3nt: TGTGCCAGCAGCTTGGCGGGAACCTACGAGCAGTACTTC

j_gene: TRBJ1-2
v_gene: TRBV4-1
d_gene: .
CDR3aa: CASSRDRDIFTF
CDR3nt: TGCGCCAGCAGCCGTGATAGGGACATCTTTACCTTC

j_gene: TRBJ2-5
v_gene: TRBV28
d_gene: TRBD2
CDR3aa: CASSTGTSGVQETQYF
CDR3nt: TGTGCCAGCAGTACGGGGACTAGCGGAGTACAAGAGACCCAGTACTTC

j_gene: TRBJ2-1
v_gene: TRBV7-3
d_gene: .
CDR3aa: CASSPTSYGEQFF
CDR3nt: TGTGCCAGCAGCCCAACTAGCTACGGTGAGCAGTTCTTC